The 4 T cell receptor beta chains below come from one sample, sequenced in a study of somatic mutations in cytotoxic T cells in rheumatoid arthritis. Sequencing was performed with immunoSEQ multiplex PCR; in TCRdb, only in-frame clones are kept and a portion is missing. The table includes 15,000 or so clones, roughly 80% detected once. Sequences were obtained from CD8+ T cells sorted from blood. The receptors shown here come from an adult with rheumatoid arthritis.

This rearrangement joins TRBV6-5 to TRBJ2-3, with D perhaps TRBD1 or TRBD2 (7 bases each). This CDR3 has 15 amino acids. From germline, CDR1 is MNHEY and CDR2 SVGAGI. The V and J ends lost 7 bases and 6 bases respectively, with 20 bases between them. The CDR3 nucleotides read TGTGCCAGCACTCCCAGGGGGGGTTCCATGGATACGCAGTATTTT. It is translated as CASTPRGGSMDTQYF.

The rearrangement joins TRBV4-1 to TRBJ1-2; the D is unclear. The germline V gene encodes CDR1 MGHRA and CDR2 YSYEKL. This CDR3 is built from 15 residues. V lost 6 bases and J 0 bases, leaving 14 bases between the germline ends. In nucleotides, the CDR3 is TGCGCCAGCAGGGAGGGTCTGGGTACTAACTATGGCTACACCTTC. It yields the protein CASREGLGTNYGYTF.

This clone has just a few counts. The V call is TRBV6-5, the J call TRBJ2-1, with D perhaps matching TRBD1 or TRBD2 (6 bases each). The CDR3 has 16 residues. The germline V gene has CDR1 MNHEY and CDR2 SVGAGI. Trimming removed 0 bases from V and 1 base from J, with 10 bases in between. CDR3 DNA: TGTGCCAGCAGTTACTCGGAGGGGGGATCCTACAATGAGCAGTTCTTC. Encoded protein: CASSYSEGGSYNEQFF.

The chain has TRBV29-1 and TRBJ1-4; 9 nucleotides align to TRBD1. CDR3 length: 13 amino acids. The junction had 2 bases not matched to a gene; V was cut back by 6 bases and J by 3 bases. Germline V gene lookup returns CDR1 SQVTM and CDR2 ANQGSEA. In nucleotides, the CDR3 is TGCAGCGTCAGGACAGGGGCTAATGAAAAACTGTTTTTT. Its translation is CSVRTGANEKLFF.